This T cell receptor beta chain derives from a study of T cells after yellow fever vaccination. Study-level information: Those fractions that held only low numbers of cells were prepared using the SMART-Seq v4 Ultra Low Input RNA kit.

This clonotype appeared many times. The antigen is unknown. General study findings and limits: Reappearance after the booster was observed for most primary-vaccination clones (96% CD4, over 75% CD8).

TCRdb independently ran MiXCR on the 5' RACE reads; one entry per CDR3 protein. The profile shows roughly 74,000 distinct CDR3 sequences, roughly 7.4% of them singletons. CDR1 is SQVTM, CDR2 ANQGSEA, per germline. Losses at the gene ends were 1 base for V and 3 bases for J; bases not matched to a gene: 9. The CDR3 extends over 16 amino acids. Here the sequenced sample was CD8+ T cells sorted from PBMCs, taken less than 6 days after the first yellow fever vaccination. The source of this sequence is a man in his late teens or twenties who received the YFV17D yellow fever vaccine. The V and J genes are TRBV29-1 and TRBJ2-3, with TRBD1 identical over 8 bases. The chain's CDR3 is CSVEVWDRTGTDTQYF. The CDR3 DNA is TGCAGCGTTGAAGTATGGGACAGGACAGGTACAGATACGCAGTATTTT.